This T cell receptor beta chain came from a study of blood T cell repertoires in COVID-19. Study details: The cDNA or gDNA used as material had been derived from T cells, B-cell-depleted T cells, or PBMCs.

Per the study methods: Amplification of reference gene primers provided the estimated nucleated cell counts. Method: immunoSEQ multiplex PCR; TCRdb's copy keeps in-frame clones and lacks some. V and J calls and clone size are copied from that table; D and trimming were computed from the DNA. In the table there are under 350,000 clones, around 86% of which are singletons. Participant age was roughly 18 to 95 years, and participants resided in fewer than 25 US areas. Clinical histories supplied by participants themselves formed the basis of cohort assignment. Germline V lookup: CDR1 GTSNPN, CDR2 SVGIG (reference sequence). V lost 5 bases to trimming and J lost 0 bases, with 14 bases between them. The CDR3 runs 14 residues.

This rearrangement joins TRBV30 to TRBJ2-7; tentative D call: TRBD1 (6 bases). The receptor was isolated from a man younger than 40 who had recovered from COVID-19. Sequencing was carried out using PBMCs or T cells enriched from blood (not recorded which). In DNA, the CDR3 is TGTGCCTGGGGACCCGGGACACTCTCCTACGAGCAGTACTTC. This codes for CAWGPGTLSYEQYF.